The following is a T cell receptor beta chain sequence with its context. Antigen: not known. The authors drew approximately 10 milliliters of peripheral blood from each donor. The use of a sample-barcoded 5' primer and a J-beta primer mix characterized a second PCR of 7 to 11 cycles. TCRdb analysed the 5' RACE reads with MiXCR anew, one entry per CDR3 protein. The sample gives 780,000 or so distinct CDR3 sequences, roughly 25% of which show up once; approximately 4% is in the top ten. This sample was included in a study of blood T cells in healthy people across ages. J lost 3 bases, V lost 6 bases, and 5 bases had no gene match. The CDR3 consists of 13 residues. Germline loops: CDR1 DFQATT, CDR2 SNEGSKA (reference sequence). Findings of the study overall: Since the PBMCs were unsorted, naive and antigen-experienced cells could not be conclusively compared. When set beside aged donors, long-lived donors presented more naive CD4+ cells and higher diversity.

These same records also appear under a second study, on T cells of mothers and their children.

Source material: blood. V and J are TRBV20-1 and TRBJ2-3; 8 bases agree with TRBD1. This receptor was taken from a boy aged 10-17 years in good health. In nucleotides, the CDR3 is TGCAGTGCCCCACACAGGGGGACAGATACGCAGTATTTT. As protein: CSAPHRGTDTQYF.